Following are 16 T cell receptor beta chains from one sample sequenced in a study of neurological immune-mediated disorders. TCRdb itself ran the 5' RACE reads through MiXCR, one entry per CDR3 protein. The table lists some 28,000 distinct CDR3 sequences, around a quarter of them singletons. Input material: CD4+ T cells from blood. The receptors originated from a middle-aged man with HTLV-1-associated myelopathy (HAM/TSP).

This chain links TRBV19 with TRBJ1-5, with TRBD1 as a possible D gene (6 bases). Germline CDR1 reads LNHDA; CDR2 reads SQIVND (reference sequence). The V gene lost 5 bases and the J gene lost 6 bases, with 17 bases spanning the gap. CDR3 length: 15 residues. The CDR3 reads CASSPQKTGSQPQHF. Written as DNA, the CDR3 is TGTGCCAGTAGTCCCCAAAAAACAGGGTCTCAGCCCCAGCATTTT.

This clonotype was observed a few times. The chain is built from TRBV4-1 and TRBJ1-3; D is possibly TRBD1 (5 bases). The CDR3 consists of 16 residues. The germline CDR1 and CDR2 sequences are MGHRA and YSYEKL. Trimming left V 2 bases short and J 7 bases short, with 18 bases between. CDR3 in amino acids: CASSQPMRDVGNTIYF. The DNA for the CDR3 is TGCGCCAGCAGCCAACCCATGAGGGACGTCGGGAACACCATATATTTT.

The table lists this clonotype with many counts. The chain uses TRBV20-1 and TRBJ2-3, with 15 bases fitting TRBD2. Germline V lookup: CDR1 DFQATT, CDR2 SNEGSKA (reference sequence). The junction had 12 bases not matched to a gene; V was cut back by 3 bases and J by 5 bases. This CDR3 region has 18 residues. DNA of the CDR3: TGCAGTGCTAGCGTAGGACTAGCGGGGGGGAAGGGGAAAGATACGCAGTATTTT. This translates into CSASVGLAGGKGKDTQYF.

In the case of this clonotype: A read error is possible here, since a much larger clone lies one base away. The chain joins TRBV5-6 to TRBJ1-2; D may be TRBD1 (5 bases). Germline lookup yields CDR1 SGHDT and CDR2 YYEEEE. CDR3 length equals 13 residues. The CDR3, as DNA: TGTGCCAACAGCGTCCGGGACCCCTATGGCTACACCTTC. This gives the protein CANSVRDPYGYTF.

This clonotype occurred many times. The CDR3 loop reads CASTSLQGRNTEAFF. The CDR3 DNA is TGCGCCAGCACGAGTTTGCAGGGTAGGAACACTGAAGCTTTCTTT. The rearrangement uses TRBV5-1 and TRBJ1-1, with D tentatively TRBD1 (5 bases). CDR1 is SGHRS, CDR2 YFSETQ, per germline. The CDR3 contains 15 residues. V was shortened by 6 bases and J by 1 base, with 16 bases between the two germline ends.

This clonotype was seen a few times. V usage is TRBV14 and J usage is TRBJ2-2, with unresolved D. The CDR3 length is 14 residues. Trimming cost V 1 base and J 5 bases, with 8 bases left between them. Germline CDR1 SGHDN, CDR2 FVKESK. CDR3 loop: CASSQGVWTGELFF. The CDR3 DNA sequence: TGTGCCAGCAGCCAAGGTGTCTGGACCGGGGAGCTGTTTTTT.

This rearrangement joins TRBV10-3 to TRBJ2-5; 13 positions match TRBD2. This CDR3 has 15 residues. The germline V gene has CDR1 ENHRY and CDR2 SYGVKD. J was trimmed by 3 bases and V by 5 bases; bases with no gene match: 3. Here the CDR3 reads CAISKGLAGKETQYF. Written as DNA, the CDR3 is TGTGCCATCAGTAAGGGACTAGCGGGAAAAGAGACCCAGTACTTC.

This clonotype has ten or more counts. The V gene is TRBV3-1, the J gene TRBJ1-4, with D possibly being TRBD1 (6 bases). This CDR3 comprises 13 residues. Looked up from germline, CDR1 is LGHDT and CDR2 is YNNKEL (reference sequence). V was pared by 6 bases and J by 4 bases, with 9 bases between. CDR3 nucleotide sequence: TGTGCCAGCAGTCCGGGACATAATGAAAAACTGTTTTTT. This encodes CASSPGHNEKLFF.

This clonotype was seen at least ten times. Germline and junction disagree at one end, which may indicate a read error. The chain joins TRBV24-1 to TRBJ2-1, with D possibly called TRBD1 or TRBD2 (5 bases each). Germline CDR1 reads KGHDR; CDR2 reads SFDVKD. The CDR3 contains 14 residues. The CDR3 DNA reads as TGTGCCACCGGTGATCCCCTACGAGGGGATGAGCAGTTCTTC. Encoded protein: CATGDPLRGDEQFF.

This clonotype was observed at least ten times. The chain combines TRBV7-8 with TRBJ2-3; no definite D call. The germline V gene has CDR1 SGHVS and CDR2 FQNEAQ. V lost 1 base and J 2 bases, leaving 4 bases between the germline ends. The CDR3 loop spans 13 amino acids. The CDR3 sequence is CASSLGLTDTQYF. CDR3 DNA sequence: TGTGCCAGCAGCTTAGGTCTCACAGATACGCAGTATTTT.

This chain connects TRBV15 to TRBJ2-7; no reliable D call. CDR1 is LNHNV, CDR2 YYDKDF, per germline (reference sequence). The germline V and J ends were trimmed by 0 bases and 0 bases, with 6 bases remaining between them. This CDR3 has 14 amino acids. The CDR3 DNA follows: TGTGCCACCAGCAGAGACAGTATCTCCTACGAGCAGTACTTC. Its translation: CATSRDSISYEQYF.

This clonotype was observed many times. V usage is TRBV5-6 and J usage is TRBJ1-2; 9 bases map to TRBD1. Germline V gives CDR1 SGHDT, CDR2 YYEEEE. The CDR3 sequence is 13 residues long. V was clipped by 4 bases and J by 5 bases; unmatched bases: 3. The CDR3 loop reads CASSIQGAYGYTF. The CDR3 DNA reads as TGTGCCAGCAGCATACAGGGGGCATATGGCTACACCTTC.

This clonotype was picked up many times. The J gene is TRBJ1-2, the V gene TRBV20-1, with 8 bases fitting TRBD1. The CDR3 has 16 residues. J was trimmed by 4 bases and V by 3 bases; bases with no gene match: 13. Germline values: CDR1 DFQATT, CDR2 SNEGSKA (reference sequence). In DNA, the CDR3 is TGCAGTGCTAGTCCAGGGTCAGGGGGCAGGACCTATGGCTACACCTTC. It translates to CSASPGSGGRTYGYTF.

This clonotype was seen many times. CDR3 sequence reads: CASSEWGTGVSYEQYF. The CDR3 bases are TGTGCCAGCAGTGAATGGGGGACAGGGGTTTCCTACGAGCAGTACTTC. This chain joins TRBV25-1 and TRBJ2-7; 10 nucleotides agree with TRBD1. Germline assignment: CDR1 MGHDK and CDR2 SYGVNS. Losses at the gene ends were 1 base for V and 1 base for J; bases not matched to a gene: 4. This CDR3 comprises 16 residues.

V is TRBV20-1 and J is TRBJ2-7; 10 bases are shared with TRBD2. Near its end, the DNA agrees better with TRBJ2-1, so the J call may be wrong. There are 15 residues in the CDR3. CDR1 is DFQATT and CDR2 is SNEGSKA in the germline V gene (reference sequence). The CDR3 reads CSAPKAGGTYNEQFF. The CDR3, as DNA: TGCAGTGCACCCAAAGCGGGGGGGACCTACAATGAGCAGTTCTTC.

The V gene is TRBV20-1, the J gene TRBJ2-1; 12 bases agree with TRBD2. Germline CDR1 reads DFQATT; CDR2 reads SNEGSKA (reference sequence). The CDR3 totals 14 residues. Losses at the gene ends were 4 bases for V and 5 bases for J; bases not matched to a gene: 3. CDR3 sequence (DNA): TGCAGTGCTAATCGACTAGCGGGGGACAATGAGCAGTTCTTC. Translated, it gives CSANRLAGDNEQFF.